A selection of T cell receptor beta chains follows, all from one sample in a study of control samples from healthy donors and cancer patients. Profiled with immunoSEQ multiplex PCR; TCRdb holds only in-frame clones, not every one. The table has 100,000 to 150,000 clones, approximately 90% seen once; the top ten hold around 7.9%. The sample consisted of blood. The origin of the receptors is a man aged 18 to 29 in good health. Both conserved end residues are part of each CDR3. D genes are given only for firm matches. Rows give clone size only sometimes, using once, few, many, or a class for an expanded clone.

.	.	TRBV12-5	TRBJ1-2	CASGLTGNYGYTF	TGTGCTAGTGGTTTGACGGGTAACTATGGCTACACCTTC
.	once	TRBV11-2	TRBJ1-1	CASSLASGLNTEAFF	TGTGCCAGCAGCTTAGCGTCAGGGTTGAACACTGAAGCTTTCTTT
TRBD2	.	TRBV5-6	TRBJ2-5	CASSRPPSGGVETQYF	TGTGCCAGCAGTCGTCCCCCTAGCGGGGGGGTTGAGACCCAGTACTTC
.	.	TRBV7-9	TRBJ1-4	CASSLGRDNEKLFF	TGTGCCAGCAGCTTGGGCAGGGACAATGAAAAACTGTTTTTT
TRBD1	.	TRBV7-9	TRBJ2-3	CASSSDRGAADTQYF	TGTGCCAGCAGCTCGGACAGGGGGGCGGCAGATACGCAGTATTTT
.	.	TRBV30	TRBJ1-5	CAWSVGVSNQPQHF	TGTGCCTGGAGTGTAGGGGTTAGCAATCAGCCCCAGCATTTT
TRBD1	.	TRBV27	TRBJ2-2	CASGVIQGTGELFF	TGTGCCAGCGGGGTAATACAGGGGACCGGGGAGCTGTTTTTT
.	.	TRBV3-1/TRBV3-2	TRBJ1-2	CASSTSRVNYGYTF	TGTGCCAGCAGCACCAGCAGGGTCAACTATGGCTACACCTTC
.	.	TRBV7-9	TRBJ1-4	CASSSRRGGVGELFF	TGTGCCAGCAGCTCCCGCAGGGGCGGCGTAGGGGAACTGTTTTTT
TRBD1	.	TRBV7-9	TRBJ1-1	CASTLDRASNTEAFF	TGTGCCAGCACCTTGGACAGGGCATCAAACACTGAAGCTTTCTTT
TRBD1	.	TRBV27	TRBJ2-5	CASSLHRGRETQYF	TGTGCCAGCAGTTTGCACAGGGGTAGGGAGACCCAGTACTTC
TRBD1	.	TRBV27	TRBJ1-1	CASRRGQGSNTEAFF	TGTGCCAGCCGCAGGGGACAGGGCTCGAACACTGAAGCTTTCTTT
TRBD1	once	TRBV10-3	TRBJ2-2	CAISDLWDRTPGELFF	TGTGCCATCAGTGATCTTTGGGACAGGACGCCCGGGGAGCTGTTTTTT
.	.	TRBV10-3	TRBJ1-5	CAISRGGSQPQHF	TGTGCCATCAGCCGCGGGGGAAGCCAGCCCCAGCATTTT
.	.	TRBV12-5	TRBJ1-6	CASGLAPLLRNSPLHF	TGTGCTAGTGGTTTGGCCCCCTTACTGCGTAATTCACCCCTCCACTTT
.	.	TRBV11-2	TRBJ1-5	CASSPDAGRGRDQPQHF	TGTGCCAGCAGCCCCGACGCAGGGCGGGGGCGGGATCAGCCCCAGCATTTT
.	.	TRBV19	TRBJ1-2	CASSSPLSEPNYGYTF	TGTGCCAGTAGCAGCCCCCTCTCGGAACCAAACTATGGCTACACCTTC
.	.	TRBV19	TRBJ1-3	CASNNQWNTIYF	TGTGCAAGTAACAACCAGTGGAACACCATATATTTT
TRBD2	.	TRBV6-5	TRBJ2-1	CASSYGAGGPGEQFF	TGTGCCAGCAGTTATGGAGCGGGGGGGCCGGGTGAGCAGTTCTTC
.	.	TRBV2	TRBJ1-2	CASSDRLGAYDGYTF	TGTGCCAGCAGTGACCGTCTGGGGGCGTACGATGGCTACACCTTC